This TCR beta chain was captured by sequencing in a study of T cell responses to AZD1222 COVID-19 vaccine. The germline V gene encodes CDR1 MDHEN and CDR2 SYDVKM. This CDR3 is 16 amino acids long. V shed 6 bases and J shed 3 bases, with 18 bases lying between them. Clones were sequenced by immunoSEQ multiplex PCR, and TCRdb holds only the in-frame ones, with some missing. The table records tens of thousands of clones, 85% to 95% of them present only once. This sequence was found in an adult who received the AZD1222 COVID-19 vaccine. This chain uses TRBV28 with TRBJ1-3; the D gene is possibly TRBD1 (5 bases). The sequencing used peripheral blood, collected 28 days after the second AZD1222 dose. The CDR3 DNA follows: TGTGCCAGCAGCCGCACGATAGGGGCAATTGGAAACACCATATATTTT. This encodes CASSRTIGAIGNTIYF.